The clone carrying this T cell receptor beta chain was counted once. Across 20 to 25 US areas, participants ranged in age from 18 to 89 years. These data belong to a study of blood T cell repertoires in COVID-19. Sequenced by immunoSEQ multiplex PCR; TCRdb stores in-frame clones only, minus some. The table has about 270,000 clones, about 85% seen once. CDR1 and CDR2 from the germline V gene are MNHNY and SVGAGI (reference sequence). The CDR3 consists of 16 residues. V gave up 6 bases and J gave up 5 bases, with 17 bases separating them. The chain employs TRBV6-6 and TRBJ1-6; perhaps TRBD1 as D (6 bases). The sequence was collected from a woman aged 50 to 60 who had recovered from COVID-19. Sequencing input: PBMCs or T cells enriched from blood (not recorded which). The CDR3 DNA follows: TGTGCCAGCAGCCCAGAAGAAACAGGGAATAATTCACCCCTCCACTTT. This encodes CASSPEETGNNSPLHF.